The 22 T cell receptor beta chains below were found in one sample sequenced in a study of blood T cells in healthy people across ages. Sample-barcoded 5' priming and a J-beta primer mix drove a second PCR of roughly 6 to 12 cycles. TCRdb passed the 5' RACE reads through MiXCR, listing each CDR3 protein once. The sample has 850,000 to 1,100,000 distinct CDR3 sequences, about two fifths seen once. Sequenced material: blood. Every receptor here comes from a man aged 18-30 years in good health.

The CDR3: CAISEATRIQYF. DNA of the CDR3: TGTGCCATCAGTGAGGCGACACGGATCCAGTACTTC. The chain combines TRBV10-3 with TRBJ2-5; D ambiguous. Germline lookup yields CDR1 ENHRY and CDR2 SYGVKD. Deletions cut 2 bases from V and 10 bases from J, with 11 bases between. The CDR3 loop spans 12 amino acids.

V is TRBV27 and J is TRBJ1-6; D gene uncertain. The CDR3 is 14 amino acids. Germline V gene sequence: CDR1 MNHEY, CDR2 SMNVEV (reference sequence). V lost 3 bases to trimming and J lost 5 bases, with 8 bases between them. CDR3 region: CASSLRGNNSPLHF. Here the CDR3 DNA reads TGTGCCAGCAGTTTGCGGGGTAATAATTCACCCCTCCACTTT.

The gene calls are TRBV11-1 and TRBJ1-2; D uncertain. V was pared by 1 base and J by 0 bases, with 9 bases between. The CDR3 length is 15 residues. Germline CDR1 reads SGHAT; CDR2 reads FQDESV (reference sequence). CDR3 DNA: TGTGCCAGCAGCTTAGAATCACCAGCTAACTATGGCTACACCTTC. Translating gives CASSLESPANYGYTF.

V usage is TRBV11-1 and J usage is TRBJ2-1, with TRBD2 matching over 8 bases. The junction had 10 bases not matched to a gene; V was cut back by 3 bases and J by 0 bases. CDR3 size: 18 residues. Per the germline V gene, CDR1 is SGHAT and CDR2 is FQDESV (reference sequence). CDR3 in amino acids: CASSFQSGGYSSYNEQFF. For the CDR3, the DNA is TGTGCCAGCAGCTTTCAGAGCGGGGGTTACAGCTCCTACAATGAGCAGTTCTTC. The variable domain in full, completed from reference TRBV11-1 and TRBJ2-1, reads EAEVAQSPRYKITEKSQAVAFWCDPISGHATLYWYRQILGQGPELLVQFQDESVVDDSQLPKDRFSAERLKGVDSTLKIQPAELGDSAMYLCASSFQSGGYSSYNEQFFGPGTRLTVL.

V is TRBV9 and J is TRBJ2-1, with D tentatively TRBD1 (5 bases). Germline V gene lookup returns CDR1 SGDLS and CDR2 YYNGEE. Trimming pared 3 bases from V and 8 bases from J, leaving 21 bases between. This CDR3 contains 16 residues. The CDR3 sequence is CASSALYRTSQDEQFF. The CDR3 nucleotides are TGTGCCAGCAGCGCACTATACCGGACAAGTCAGGATGAGCAGTTCTTC.

This sequence joins TRBV7-3 and TRBJ1-1, with D hard to call. CDR3 length equals 14 residues. Between the trimmed V and J ends, which lost 1 base and 3 bases, there was a span of 9 bases. The germline gives CDR1 SGHTA, CDR2 FQGTGA. The CDR3 coding sequence is TGTGCCAGCAGCTTAAACCCCCCGGACACTGAAGCTTTCTTT. As protein: CASSLNPPDTEAFF.

The chain has TRBV5-1 and TRBJ1-1; possibly TRBD1 for D (6 bases). V was shortened by 4 bases and J by 5 bases, with 21 bases between the two germline ends. CDR1 is SGHRS and CDR2 is YFSETQ in the germline V gene. The CDR3 is 16 amino acids. The CDR3 coding sequence is TGCGCCAGCAGCAGGGGGGCTGACGGAGCGGCAACTGAAGCTTTCTTT. It codes for CASSRGADGAATEAFF.

The chain has TRBV7-3 and TRBJ2-4; D is perhaps TRBD2 (5 bases). V dropped 4 bases and J dropped 0 bases, with 19 bases sitting between them. Germline CDR1 SGHTA, CDR2 FQGTGA. The CDR3 has 18 residues. CDR3 amino acids: CASSSRRGYHLAKNIQYF. As DNA, the CDR3 is TGTGCCAGCAGCTCCCGCCGCGGGTACCATCTAGCCAAAAACATTCAGTACTTC.

The gene calls are TRBV12-3 or TRBV12-4 and TRBJ2-3; TRBD1 matches 8 bases. The CDR3 extends over 12 amino acids. Germline trimming cut 8 bases from V and 7 bases from J; bases unmatched to any gene: 5. CDR3 region: CASATGGNTQYF. The CDR3 coding sequence is TGTGCCAGCGCCACAGGGGGGAATACGCAGTATTTT.

The sample holds a few counts of this clonotype. The chain joins TRBV27 to TRBJ1-1; D is undetermined. Germline V lookup: CDR1 MNHEY, CDR2 SMNVEV (reference sequence). This CDR3 is built from 14 residues. Deletions cut 5 bases from V and 3 bases from J, with 13 bases between. The CDR3 coding sequence is TGTGCCAGCAGTGGTGGGTTATACGACACTGAAGCTTTCTTT. It translates to CASSGGLYDTEAFF.

The CDR3 protein is CASSSTGVGEKLFF. CDR3 in DNA: TGTGCCAGCAGCTCGACAGGGGTCGGTGAAAAACTGTTTTTT. This chain connects TRBV7-2 to TRBJ1-4; 8 bases map to TRBD1. Germline lookup yields CDR1 SGHTA and CDR2 FQGNSA. Germline trimming cut 4 bases from V and 7 bases from J; bases unmatched to any gene: 5. CDR3 length: 14 amino acids.

The V gene is TRBV10-3, the J gene TRBJ2-5; D remains unclear. The CDR3 runs 15 residues. V lost 4 bases, J lost 0 bases, and 12 bases lay in between. The germline CDR1 and CDR2 sequences are ENHRY and SYGVKD. CDR3 sequence: CAISAGQNYQETQYF. The CDR3 DNA is TGTGCCATCAGTGCTGGGCAGAACTACCAAGAGACCCAGTACTTC.

At least ten counts were recorded for this clonotype. The V and J genes are TRBV7-2 and TRBJ1-4; no firm D call. The germline gives CDR1 SGHTA, CDR2 FQGNSA. The CDR3 runs 13 residues. Deletions cut 1 base from V and 4 bases from J, with 4 bases between. The chain's CDR3 is CASSLDLNEKLFF. CDR3 DNA: TGTGCCAGCAGCTTAGACCTTAATGAAAAACTGTTTTTT.

V gene TRBV21-1 combines with J gene TRBJ1-5. TRBV21-1 has pseudogene status. The CDR3 is 13 amino acids. This CDR3 is CASCGAGGQPQHF. The CDR3 bases are TGTGCCAGCTGTGGAGCGGGAGGGCAGCCCCAGCATTTT.

The chain employs TRBV20-1 and TRBJ1-1, with D possibly TRBD1 on 5 matching bases. The germline gives CDR1 DFQATT, CDR2 SNEGSKA (reference sequence). V was pared by 7 bases and J by 6 bases, with 15 bases between. This CDR3 is built from 12 residues. The CDR3 is CSVYRRGAEAFF. CDR3 coding DNA: TGCAGTGTCTACAGGAGAGGCGCTGAAGCTTTCTTT.

The chain is built from TRBV20-1 and TRBJ2-1; 9 nucleotides agree with TRBD1. Near its end, the DNA agrees better with TRBJ2-7, so the J call may be wrong. Germline lookup yields CDR1 DFQATT and CDR2 SNEGSKA (reference sequence). The CDR3 runs to 13 residues. CDR3 region: CSAPDRGYNEQYF. CDR3 nucleotides: TGCAGTGCACCGGACAGGGGATACAATGAGCAGTACTTC.

This clonotype occurred many times. The chain is built from TRBV5-1 and TRBJ2-1; D not certain. The germline V and J ends were trimmed by 4 bases and 0 bases, with 11 bases remaining between them. The CDR3 is made up of 15 amino acids. Germline assignment: CDR1 SGHRS and CDR2 YFSETQ. CDR3 sequence reads: CASSLTASSYNEQFF. The DNA of the CDR3 is TGCGCCAGCAGCCTGACGGCTAGCTCCTACAATGAGCAGTTCTTC.

Details on this clonotype: The germline gene is not matched at one end of the junction; a read error may be the cause. The rearrangement uses TRBV7-3 and TRBJ2-1; TRBD2 agrees at 8 bases. This CDR3 is 13 amino acids long. Looked up from germline, CDR1 is SGHTA and CDR2 is FQGTGA. Here the CDR3 reads CVSSSGLAHEQFF. CDR3 in DNA: TGTGTCAGCAGCTCTGGACTAGCCCATGAGCAGTTCTTC.

This clonotype was seen more than once but under ten times. The chain employs TRBV28 and TRBJ1-5; D remains ambiguous. The CDR3 is made up of 13 amino acids. Germline V gene sequence: CDR1 MDHEN, CDR2 SYDVKM. Trimming removed 7 bases from V and 4 bases from J, with 11 bases in between. The CDR3 spells CASTHPQNQPQHF. For the CDR3, the DNA is TGTGCCAGCACCCACCCGCAAAATCAGCCCCAGCATTTT.

This chain links TRBV4-1 with TRBJ1-5; D is uncertain. The germline CDR1 and CDR2 sequences are MGHRA and YSYEKL. The length of the CDR3 is 13 residues. V shed 6 bases and J shed 0 bases, with 6 bases lying between them. For the CDR3, the DNA is TGCGCCAGCAGTCAATATAGCAATCAGCCCCAGCATTTT. Protein sequence: CASSQYSNQPQHF.

The gene calls are TRBV5-1 and TRBJ2-5; 11 nucleotides line up with TRBD1. The germline V gene has CDR1 SGHRS and CDR2 YFSETQ. This CDR3 has 16 residues. V lost 5 bases and J lost 11; bases outside the gene matches: 17. CDR3 DNA: TGCGCCAGCAGTTTGCTGCGGGACAGGGGGATCAATGAGCAGTACTTC. Translation: CASSLLRDRGINEQYF. Full variable domain (outside the CDR3, taken from reference TRBV5-1 and TRBJ2-5): KAGVTQTPRYLIKTRGQQVTLSCSPISGHRSVSWYQQTPGQGLQFLFEYFSETQRNKGNFPGRFSGRQFSNSRSEMNVSTLELGDSALYLCASSLLRDRGINEQYFGPGTRLLVL.

Comment on this clonotype: Sequence at one end of the junction differs from germline and may be a read error. CDR3 sequence (DNA): TGTGCCAGGAGTGTGTCGGGGGGGAACTACAATGAGCAGTTCTTC. It yields the protein CARSVSGGNYNEQFF. V usage is TRBV6-1 and J usage is TRBJ2-1, with TRBD2 identical over 8 bases. CDR1 MNHNS and CDR2 SASEGT come from the germline V gene. The CDR3 has 15 residues.